A selection of T cell receptor beta chains follows, all from one sample in a study of CD8+ T cells in alopecia areata. This table comes from immunoSEQ multiplex PCR, and its TCRdb copy is limited to in-frame clones, with some not included. Of about 210,000 clones listed, roughly two fifths are singletons. This sample comprised CD4+ T cells sorted from blood, obtained between weeks 36 and 40, from a patient treated with tofacitinib. Receptor source: a human donor with alopecia areata. Each CDR3 is given with its conserved first and last residue. The D gene is left open where the match is weak. Clone size, where shown, is once, few, many, or a class for clones that have expanded.

clone size,J gene,V gene,D gene,CDR3 length,CDR3 DNA,CDR3 protein
.,TRBJ2-5,TRBV29-1,TRBD1,12,TGCAGCGTCGACAGGGGTGGAGAGACCCAGTACTTC,CSVDRGGETQYF
.,TRBJ1-1,TRBV14,.,15,TGTGCCAGCAGCCAAGAATTCGGGGGGCCCACTGAAGCTTTCTTT,CASSQEFGGPTEAFF
few,TRBJ1-1,TRBV29-1,TRBD1,14,TGCAGCGTTGAAGGGGGACAGGGTTGGACTGAAGCTTTCTTT,CSVEGGQGWTEAFF
few,TRBJ2-7,TRBV5-1,.,13,TGCGCCAGCAGCCTTTCCGATCGGGGAGAGCAGTACTTC,CASSLSDRGEQYF
few,TRBJ2-3,TRBV15,TRBD2,16,TGTGCCACCAGCAGAGATCGGGCGGGAGGGGGAGATACGCAGTATTTT,CATSRDRAGGGDTQYF
.,TRBJ1-1,TRBV6-5,.,14,TGTGCCAGCCGCCATCAAACAGGGAACACTGAAGCTTTCTTT,CASRHQTGNTEAFF
once,TRBJ2-5,TRBV2,TRBD1,14,TGTGCCAGCAGCGAAGGGACAGGGAAAGAGACCCAGTACTTC,CASSEGTGKETQYF
.,TRBJ2-7,TRBV30,.,14,TGTGCCTGGAGTATAAAGGCGACGCCCTACGAGCAGTACTTC,CAWSIKATPYEQYF
.,TRBJ2-1,TRBV5-1,.,13,TGCGCCAGCAGCTTGGTCGCGGAGAATGAGCAGTTCTTC,CASSLVAENEQFF
few,TRBJ2-7,TRBV15,.,14,TGTGCCACCAAACAGGACATACACACCTACGAGCAGTACTTC,CATKQDIHTYEQYF
.,TRBJ1-1,TRBV30,TRBD1,15,TGTGCCTGGACTATCGCCCTCAGGGGGGGCACTGAAGCTTTCTTT,CAWTIALRGGTEAFF
.,TRBJ2-2,TRBV9,TRBD2,15,TGTGCCAGCAGCGCAACTAGCGGGAGCTCCGGGGAGCTGTTTTTT,CASSATSGSSGELFF
.,TRBJ1-5,TRBV7-9,.,12,TGTGCCAGCAGCTTTGGGGATCAGCCCCAGCATTTT,CASSFGDQPQHF
.,TRBJ2-3,TRBV6-1,.,16,TGTGCCAGCAGTGACCCCTCCCGGGGTAACACAGATACGCAGTATTTT,CASSDPSRGNTDTQYF
few,TRBJ2-6,TRBV15,.,13,TGTGCCACCAGTAACACGGGGGCCAACGTCCTGACTTTC,CATSNTGANVLTF
.,TRBJ2-7,TRBV25-1,TRBD2,15,TGTGCCAGCAGTGTTGGGACTAGCTTAGTGTACGAGCAGTACTTC,CASSVGTSLVYEQYF
.,TRBJ1-1,TRBV2,.,11,TGTGCCAGCAGGGCAGGCGGTGAAGCTTTCTTT,CASRAGGEAFF
.,TRBJ1-1,TRBV7-9,.,13,TGTGCCAGCAGCCGAGATTTTAACACTGAAGCTTTCTTT,CASSRDFNTEAFF
many,TRBJ1-2,TRBV5-4,.,16,TGTGCCAGCAGCTTGGCGGGCGGGGAAAGGAACTATGGCTACACCTTC,CASSLAGGERNYGYTF